The 27 T cell receptor beta chains in this list originate from one sample, sequenced in a study of shared clonotypes between healthy human individuals. Repertoires were generated with immunoSEQ multiplex PCR, while TCRdb's copy carries only in-frame clones and drops some. Of more than 850,000 clones listed, 75% to 80% were seen once; the top ten hold roughly 0.56%. Sequencing was done on a sample of memory CD4+ T cells from PBMCs. The subset denotes: CD45RA-negative fraction. These receptors were taken from a man aged 18 to 35 in good health. Some clones in this sample may be carry-over from other donors' samples.

This clone was seen once. The V call is TRBV5-5, the J call TRBJ2-1, with D perhaps matching TRBD2 (6 bases). CDR3 length equals 17 residues. CDR1 and CDR2 (germline): SGHKS, YYEKEE (reference sequence). V dropped 1 base and J dropped 0 bases, with 14 bases sitting between them. The CDR3 nucleotides read TGTGCCAGCAGCTTGAGGGTAGCGGCAAGCTCCTACAATGAGCAGTTCTTC. Translation: CASSLRVAASSYNEQFF.

CDR3 loop: CASSRYDDTEAFF. The CDR3 DNA sequence: TGTGCCAGCAGCCGGTATGACGACACTGAAGCTTTCTTT. The V and J genes are TRBV5-5 and TRBJ1-1; D is uncertain. The CDR3 length is 13 residues. In germline, CDR1 is SGHKS, CDR2 YYEKEE (reference sequence). V was pared by 4 bases and J by 3 bases, with 10 bases between.

The V and J genes are TRBV4-1 and TRBJ1-1; the D gene is possibly TRBD1 (6 bases). This CDR3 comprises 14 residues. Germline V gives CDR1 MGHRA, CDR2 YSYEKL. Trimming removed 4 bases at V and 4 bases at J, with 13 bases between. The CDR3 region has the DNA TGCGCCAGCAGCCGGGATACAGGGTTCACTGAAGCTTTCTTT. It translates to CASSRDTGFTEAFF.

This clone occurred once. The V gene is TRBV10-2, the J gene TRBJ2-3, with D unclear. V was trimmed by 8 bases and J by 0 bases, leaving 12 bases between them. This CDR3 has 14 amino acids. CDR1 and CDR2 (germline): WSHSY, SAAADI. The CDR3 is CASLGSVSTDTQYF. Written as DNA, the CDR3 is TGCGCCAGCCTGGGCAGTGTAAGCACAGATACGCAGTATTTT.

V is TRBV18 and J is TRBJ2-7; a possible D gene is TRBD1 (5 bases). The CDR3 sequence is 15 residues long. Looked up from germline, CDR1 is KGHSH and CDR2 is LQKENI. Trimming took off 0 bases at V and 0 bases at J, with 9 bases between the two ends. CDR3 amino acids: CASSPPGRSSYEQYF. The DNA for the CDR3 is TGTGCCAGCTCACCACCGGGGCGAAGCTCCTACGAGCAGTACTTC. The full variable domain, its missing parts supplied by reference TRBV18 and TRBJ2-7, is NAGVMQNPRHLVRRRGQEARLRCSPMKGHSHVYWYRQLPEEGLKFMVYLQKENIIDESGMPKERFSAEFPKEGPSILRIQQVVRGDSAAYFCASSPPGRSSYEQYFGPGTRLTVT.

This clone was recorded only once. The gene calls are TRBV18 and TRBJ2-5; no clear D. The CDR3 is 16 residues long. Germline assignment: CDR1 KGHSH and CDR2 LQKENI. Trimming cost V 0 bases and J 3 bases, with 14 bases left between them. In nucleotides, the CDR3 is TGTGCCAGCTCACCACCGGGCCCGGCGCCCAAAGAGACCCAGTACTTC. This gives the protein CASSPPGPAPKETQYF.

Turning to this clone: A much larger clone sits a single nucleotide away, making a read error possible. The chain has TRBV13 and TRBJ1-3; D remains ambiguous. V lost 1 base to trimming and J lost 0 bases, with 7 bases between them. The CDR3 runs to 15 residues. Germline CDR1 reads PRHDT; CDR2 reads FYEKMQ (reference sequence). In DNA, the CDR3 is TGTGCCAGCAGCTTAGACGCCAGCTCTGGAAACACCATATATTTT. Translation: CASSLDASSGNTIYF.

The V call is TRBV7-6, the J call TRBJ2-7; 10 bases line up with TRBD2. Germline V lookup: CDR1 SGHVS, CDR2 FNYEAQ. The CDR3 runs to 15 residues. The V gene end was trimmed by 1 base and the J gene end by 4 bases; junction bases not matched to a gene: 4. The CDR3 DNA reads as TGTGCCAGCAGCTTAGAAGCGGGAGGGCCGTACGAGCAGTACTTC. Translation gives CASSLEAGGPYEQYF. Full variable domain (remainder filled in from reference TRBV7-6 and TRBJ2-7): GAGVSQSPRYKVTKRGQDVALRCDPISGHVSLYWYRQALGQGPEFLTYFNYEAQQDKSGLPNDRFSAERPEGSISTLTIQRTEQRDSAMYRCASSLEAGGPYEQYFGPGTRLTVT.

The chain is built from TRBV11-3 and TRBJ1-1; D gene ambiguous. Looked up from germline, CDR1 is SGHNT and CDR2 is YENEEA. The CDR3 loop spans 13 amino acids. V lost 2 bases and J lost 4, with 8 bases in between. The CDR3 reads CASSLRGSTEAFF. The CDR3 DNA is TGTGCCAGCAGCTTACGGGGTAGCACTGAAGCTTTCTTT. Combining the CDR3 with reference TRBV11-3 and TRBJ1-1 gives the whole variable domain EAGVVQSPRYKIIEKKQPVAFWCNPISGHNTLYWYLQNLGQGPELLIRYENEEAVDDSQLPKDRFSAERLKGVDSTLKIQPAELGDSAVYLCASSLRGSTEAFFGQGTRLTVV.

This clone was counted only a few times. The rearrangement joins TRBV18 to TRBJ1-2; perhaps TRBD1 as D (6 bases). Trimming left V 1 base short and J 7 bases short, with 10 bases between. The germline V gene has CDR1 KGHSH and CDR2 LQKENI. This CDR3 comprises 13 residues. CDR3 residues: CASSPQGDLGYTF. CDR3 in DNA: TGTGCCAGCTCACCACAGGGGGATCTTGGCTACACCTTC.

The chain is built from TRBV5-1 and TRBJ2-7; perhaps TRBD1 as D (5 bases). Per germline, CDR1 SGHRS and CDR2 YFSETQ. The CDR3 contains 13 residues. Trimming shortened V by 0 bases and J by 5 bases, and 9 bases separated the two germline ends. CDR3 residues: CASSLVTGNEQYF. CDR3 in DNA: TGCGCCAGCAGCTTGGTCACAGGTAACGAGCAGTACTTC.

This clone has more than one count but fewer than ten. This sequence joins TRBV30 and TRBJ1-6; D is ambiguous. CDR1 and CDR2 (germline): GTSNPN, SVGIG (reference sequence). The CDR3 extends over 15 amino acids. Trimming took 0 bases from V and 5 from J, leaving 11 bases between them. CDR3 in DNA: TGTGCCTGGAGTGTAGGACTACGAAATAATTCACCCCTCCACTTT. Translating gives CAWSVGLRNNSPLHF.

This clone appeared a single time. The J gene is TRBJ2-7, the V gene TRBV7-9; 8 nucleotides agree with TRBD2. Germline CDR1 and CDR2: SEHNR and FQNEAQ (reference sequence). The CDR3 sequence is 15 residues long. V dropped 2 bases and J dropped 3; count of bases not matched to a gene: 6. CDR3: CASSLPGTSNYEQYF. DNA for the CDR3: TGTGCCAGCAGCTTACCAGGGACTAGTAACTACGAGCAGTACTTC.

The rearrangement uses TRBV30 and TRBJ1-5; D remains unclear. Germline V gene data show CDR1 as GTSNPN and CDR2 as SVGIG (reference sequence). CDR3 length equals 19 residues. V was pared by 1 base and J by 1 base, with 23 bases between. Here the CDR3 DNA reads TGTGCCTGGAGTGCGATGAGACACCGCGGCCCTAGGAGCAATCAGCCCCAGCATTTT. Protein sequence: CAWSAMRHRGPRSNQPQHF.

The V and J genes are TRBV4-1 and TRBJ1-2, with 8 bases that match TRBD1. In germline, CDR1 is MGHRA, CDR2 YSYEKL. V was clipped by 0 bases and J by 2 bases; unmatched bases: 11. The CDR3 runs to 18 residues. CDR3 residues: CASSQDIDRGLKNYGYTF. The CDR3 bases are TGCGCCAGCAGCCAAGATATTGACAGGGGTTTAAAGAACTATGGCTACACCTTC.

The chain couples TRBV7-2 to TRBJ2-4; D might be TRBD1 (5 bases). The V end lost 1 base, the J end lost 2 bases, and 12 bases lay between the germline ends. The CDR3 has 16 amino acids. Germline V gene sequence: CDR1 SGHTA, CDR2 FQGNSA. The CDR3 spells CASSLDQTEPKNIQYF. Written as DNA, the CDR3 is TGTGCCAGCAGCTTAGACCAGACAGAACCCAAAAACATTCAGTACTTC.

This sequence joins TRBV19 and TRBJ1-1; 9 nucleotides agree with TRBD1. The J segment lost 3 bases and the V segment lost 9 bases, leaving 11 bases of the junction unmatched. Germline loops: CDR1 LNHDA, CDR2 SQIVND (reference sequence). CDR3 length: 15 residues. CDR3 nucleotides: TGTGCCAGCCGGAACAGGGGGCGCGTCGACACTGAAGCTTTCTTT. It codes for CASRNRGRVDTEAFF.

The chain is built from TRBV5-1 and TRBJ2-7; D unresolved. This CDR3 region has 15 residues. Trimming cost V 0 bases and J 3 bases, with 13 bases left between them. The germline V gene encodes CDR1 SGHRS and CDR2 YFSETQ. The CDR3 here is CASSLASRRNYEQYF. DNA of the CDR3: TGCGCCAGCAGCTTGGCCTCCAGGCGAAACTACGAGCAGTACTTC.

The chain is built from TRBV30 and TRBJ2-5, with 7 positions matching TRBD1. Trimming removed 2 bases from V and 4 bases from J; junction bases left unmatched: 4. The CDR3 runs to 13 residues. CDR1 and CDR2 (germline): GTSNPN, SVGIG (reference sequence). CDR3 sequence reads: CAWSTRQGETQYF. CDR3 DNA sequence: TGTGCCTGGAGTACCCGACAGGGAGAGACCCAGTACTTC.

This clone was found a few times. CDR3 region: CASSSRGTDSGNTIYF. The CDR3 bases are TGTGCCAGCAGCTCAAGGGGGACAGACTCTGGAAACACCATATATTTT. The chain combines TRBV7-9 with TRBJ1-3; TRBD1 matches at 7 bases. Looked up from germline, CDR1 is SEHNR and CDR2 is FQNEAQ (reference sequence). The V gene end was trimmed by 4 bases and the J gene end by 0 bases; junction bases not matched to a gene: 6. This CDR3 has 16 residues.

The chain recombines TRBV28 with TRBJ2-7; 12 nucleotides align to TRBD2. The CDR3 is 16 residues long. The junction had 9 bases not matched to a gene; V was cut back by 3 bases and J by 6 bases. Per germline, CDR1 MDHEN and CDR2 SYDVKM. CDR3: CASSFLAGGPFGEQYF. CDR3 sequence (DNA): TGTGCCAGCAGTTTCCTAGCGGGAGGGCCGTTCGGCGAGCAGTACTTC. Variable domain in full (rest from reference TRBV28 and TRBJ2-7): DVKVTQSSRYLVKRTGEKVFLECVQDMDHENMFWYRQDPGLGLRLIYFSYDVKMKEKGDIPEGYSVSREKKERFSLILESASTNQTSMYLCASSFLAGGPFGEQYFGPGTRLTVT.

This chain connects TRBV4-3 to TRBJ2-1; the D call may be TRBD1 or TRBD2 (5 bases each). The CDR3 length is 16 residues. The germline V and J ends were trimmed by 3 bases and 2 bases, with 14 bases remaining between them. Germline assignment: CDR1 LGHNA and CDR2 YSLEER. In nucleotides, the CDR3 is TGCGCCAGCAGCCAGCTAACTAGGGGCCCCTACAATGAGCAGTTCTTC. Amino acids: CASSQLTRGPYNEQFF.

CDR3 coding DNA: TGCGCCAGCAGCCTTGGGGCCAACGTCCTGACTTTC. Translation: CASSLGANVLTF. The V gene is TRBV5-1, the J gene TRBJ2-6; the D is unclear. Trimming took 4 bases from V and 3 from J, leaving 2 bases between them. Germline V CDR1 and CDR2: SGHRS, YFSETQ. The CDR3 contains 12 residues.

CDR3 nucleotides: TGTGCCAGCAGCTTATGGACAGGGTACGAGACCCAGTACTTC. The encoded protein is CASSLWTGYETQYF. The chain combines TRBV11-2 with TRBJ2-5; TRBD1 aligns across 8 bases. Trimming took 2 bases from V and 5 from J; bases not matched to a gene: 4. The length of the CDR3 is 14 residues. Per germline, CDR1 SGHAT and CDR2 FQNNGV.

The chain carries TRBV28 and TRBJ1-1; no definite D call. From germline, CDR1 is MDHEN and CDR2 SYDVKM. The V end was cut by 8 bases, the J end by 6 bases, with 22 bases between. The CDR3 extends over 15 amino acids. Here the CDR3 DNA reads TGTGCCAGCTCAAAAGAATCCCTCGGGATCGCTGAAGCTTTCTTT. As protein: CASSKESLGIAEAFF.

The V call is TRBV6-5, the J call TRBJ2-7; D may be TRBD2 (6 bases). This CDR3 has 13 amino acids. Germline CDR1 and CDR2: MNHEY and SVGAGI. Between the trimmed V and J ends, which lost 5 bases and 3 bases, there was a span of 11 bases. The CDR3 spells CASSRGRDYEQYF. CDR3 in DNA: TGTGCCAGCAGTCGAGGGCGGGACTACGAGCAGTACTTC.

The chain is built from TRBV7-9 and TRBJ1-1; possibly TRBD1 for D (6 bases). This CDR3 is built from 14 residues. CDR1 and CDR2 (germline): SEHNR, FQNEAQ (reference sequence). V was cut by 3 bases and J by 2 bases, with 10 bases left in between. The CDR3 sequence: CASSFGQQNTEAFF. CDR3 coding DNA: TGTGCCAGCAGCTTCGGACAGCAAAACACTGAAGCTTTCTTT.